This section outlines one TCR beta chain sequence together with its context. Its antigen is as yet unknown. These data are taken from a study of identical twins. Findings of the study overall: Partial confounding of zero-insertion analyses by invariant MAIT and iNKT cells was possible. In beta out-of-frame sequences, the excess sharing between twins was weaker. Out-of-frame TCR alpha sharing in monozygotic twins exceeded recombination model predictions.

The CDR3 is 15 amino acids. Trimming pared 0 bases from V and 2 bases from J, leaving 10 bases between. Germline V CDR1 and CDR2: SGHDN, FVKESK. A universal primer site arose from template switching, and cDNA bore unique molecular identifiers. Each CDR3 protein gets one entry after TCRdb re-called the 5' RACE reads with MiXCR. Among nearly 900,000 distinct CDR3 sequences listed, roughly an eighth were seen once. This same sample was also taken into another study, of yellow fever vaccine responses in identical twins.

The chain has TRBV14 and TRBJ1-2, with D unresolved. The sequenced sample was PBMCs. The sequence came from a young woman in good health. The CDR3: CASSQDWPSNYGYTF. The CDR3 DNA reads TGTGCCAGCAGCCAAGATTGGCCCTCGAACTATGGCTACACCTTC.